The clone carrying this T cell receptor (beta chain) was seen once. Per the authors' pipeline: Reference gene primer amplification in the assay estimated nucleated cell counts. Clones were read by immunoSEQ multiplex PCR, and TCRdb kept only the in-frame ones, dropping some. Clone size and the V and J calls come from that table; the DNA yielded D and trimming. The sample shows some 400,000 clones, around 92% of them seen only once. The sample comes from a study of blood T cell repertoires in COVID-19. CDR3 size: 15 residues. Germline lookup yields CDR1 MNHEY and CDR2 SVGEGT. V shed 0 bases and J shed 5 bases, with 13 bases lying between them. Living in 24 US areas, the participants were between roughly 18 and 89 years of age.

The receptor was derived from a woman in her 30s who had recovered from COVID-19. What was sequenced was PBMCs or T cells enriched from blood (not recorded which). This chain joins TRBV6-2 or TRBV6-3 and TRBJ2-5; no firm D call. This chain's CDR3 is CASSYSELVFETQYF. DNA for the CDR3: TGTGCCAGCAGTTACTCGGAGCTAGTCTTTGAGACCCAGTACTTC.